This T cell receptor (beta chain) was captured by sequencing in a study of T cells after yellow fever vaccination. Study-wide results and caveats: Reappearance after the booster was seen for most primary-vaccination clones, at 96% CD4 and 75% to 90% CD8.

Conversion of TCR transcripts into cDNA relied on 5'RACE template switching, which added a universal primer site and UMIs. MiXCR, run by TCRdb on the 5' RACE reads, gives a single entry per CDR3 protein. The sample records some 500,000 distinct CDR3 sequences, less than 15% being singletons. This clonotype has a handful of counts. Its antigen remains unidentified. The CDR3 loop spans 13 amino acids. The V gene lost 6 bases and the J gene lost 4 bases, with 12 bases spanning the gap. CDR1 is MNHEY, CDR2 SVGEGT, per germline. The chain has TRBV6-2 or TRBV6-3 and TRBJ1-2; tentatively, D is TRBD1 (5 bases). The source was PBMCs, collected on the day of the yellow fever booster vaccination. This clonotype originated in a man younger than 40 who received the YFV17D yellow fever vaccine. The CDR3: CASRTDRIYGYTF. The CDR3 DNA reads TGTGCCAGCAGGACAGATCGCATCTATGGCTACACCTTC.